This T cell receptor beta chain was sequenced for a study of shared clonotypes between healthy human individuals. Study in general: Donors, aged 18 to 49, were a couple of women and three men.

General study findings and limits: Sampling included only blood; tissue repertoires likely differ. Shared clonotypes: about 5.3% naive CD4, roughly 3.8% naive CD8, about 2.2% memory CD4, about 0.4% memory CD8.

Several immunoSEQ 96-well plates shared each subset's DNA, each plate a replicate. Profiling relied on immunoSEQ multiplex PCR, and the TCRdb table lists in-frame clones only, not all of them. This table holds over 2 million clones, about nine tenths found once. Remarks on this clone: Its matching antigen is unknown.

With V trimmed by 8 bases and J by 1 base, 4 bases remained unmatched. CDR3 length: 15 residues. Germline CDR1 is SEHNR and CDR2 is FQNEAQ (reference sequence). Sequencing was performed on naive CD4+ T cells from PBMCs. Regarding subset: CD45RA+ positively selected. The gene calls are TRBV7-9 and TRBJ2-5, with TRBD2 identical over 13 bases. The clonotype was recovered from a man between 18 and 35 years old in good health. Some clones in this sample may be carry-over from other donors' samples. The CDR3 DNA sequence: TGTGCCAGCTTCAGACTAGCGGGAGGCCAAGAGACCCAGTACTTC. It encodes CASFRLAGGQETQYF.